The text below deals with one T cell receptor beta chain. The data were obtained in a study of blood T cell repertoires in COVID-19. The protocol was immunoSEQ multiplex PCR, while the TCRdb copy is restricted to in-frame clones and leaves out a portion. The sample has about 160,000 clones; approximately 86% are singletons. Germline V gives CDR1 MNHEY, CDR2 SVGEGT. The CDR3 is 19 amino acids. With 2 bases clipped from V and 1 base from J, the junction kept 14 bases outside the gene matches. The sequence was obtained from a woman aged 55-70 years who had recovered from COVID-19. Sequencing was performed on peripheral blood. The J gene is TRBJ2-3, the V gene TRBV6-2 or TRBV6-3; TRBD1 agrees at 8 bases. The CDR3 DNA sequence: TGTGCCAGCAGTTACCCATCCAGGACAGGGACAACCCGCACAGATACGCAGTATTTT. Protein product: CASSYPSRTGTTRTDTQYF.